This T cell receptor (beta chain) was identified in a study of human T cells and chemical hapten exposure. Across the study: Sensitization employed 2% DPC on about 2 cm by about 2 cm of upper inner arm skin.

A single record per CDR3 protein comes from TCRdb applying MiXCR to the RACE reads. Of about 51,000 distinct CDR3 sequences in the sample, about 9.2% were seen once. This clonotype was observed a few times. V lost 7 bases, J lost 8 bases, and 5 bases stayed unmatched. The CDR3 loop spans 12 amino acids. Germline lookup yields CDR1 LGHDT and CDR2 YNNKEL (reference sequence). Time point of the sample: pre-sensitization, week 0. Documented treatment: therapeutic diphenylcyclopropenone sensitization with weekly scalp DPC. This sample comprised whole blood, obtained in connection with sensitization to the hapten diphenylcyclopropenone (DPC). The TCR comes from a woman aged 40-49 years with alopecia areata. Some clones in this sample may be carry-over from other donors' samples. The chain uses TRBV3-1 and TRBJ1-1, with 9 nucleotides matching TRBD1. The CDR3 nucleotides read TGTGCCAGCACCTGGGGACAGGGAGAAGCTTTCTTT. The encoded protein is CASTWGQGEAFF.